The clone carrying this TCR beta chain was recorded at least ten times. Its specificity is unknown. The source of the sample is a study of identical twins. Study-wide results and limits: Zero-insertion findings could be partly confounded by invariant cells (MAIT and iNKT cells). Beta out-of-frame sequences showed weaker excess twin sharing. Not following the same donors, the study drew its conclusions from cross-sectional statistical analysis. Models underestimated how often monozygotic twins shared out-of-frame TCR alpha.

TCRdb ran MiXCR on the 5' RACE reads and lists one entry per CDR3 protein. The sample carries 200,000 or so distinct CDR3 sequences, more than 6.5% recorded once. Germline V CDR1 and CDR2: MDHEN, SYDVKM. The CDR3 runs 15 residues. The V end lost 6 bases, the J end lost 3 bases, and 17 bases lay between the germline ends. These data also formed part of another study, on yellow fever vaccine responses in identical twins.

The chain combines TRBV28 with TRBJ1-1, with D possibly TRBD1 on 6 matching bases. Specimen: memory (CD45RO+) T cells sorted from blood. The clonotype was recovered from a woman aged 18-29 years in good health. Written as DNA, the CDR3 is TGTGCCAGCAGCCCTATGGACGGGGGCGACACTGAAGCTTTCTTT. Protein product: CASSPMDGGDTEAFF.